The next 27 T cell receptor beta chains were all read from a single sample in a study of beta chain features in type 1 diabetes (dated by TCRdb to the late 2010s). General findings and caveats noted by the study authors: Type 1 diabetes patients showed a moderate but significant shortening of TCRB CDR3 length in all four CD4+ subsets.

The library came from the immunoSEQ multiplex PCR assay. The High Capacity cDNA Reverse Transcription Kit was used to reverse transcribe all of the isolated RNA, meaning that expressed TCRB transcripts were what got sequenced. Imported from immuneACCESS, the table was reduced by TCRdb to in-frame sequences with V and J called. These copies leave out some clones; in studies compared against another copy, an unresolved V gene accounts for under half, and the cause of the remainder is not known. This sample is represented by almost 350,000 clones; roughly 8.8% of them were singletons. Roughly 1% of the sample rests with the top ten. Their cognate antigens are unknown. The sequencing sample was made of central memory CD4+ T cells from blood. Receptors were obtained from a young man with type 1 diabetes.

This clone was counted at least ten times. The chain has TRBV19 and TRBJ2-3; D assignment may be TRBD1 or TRBD2 (5 bases each). V lost 1 base, J lost 3 bases, and 14 bases lay in between. Germline values: CDR1 LNHDA, CDR2 SQIVND (reference sequence). The CDR3 runs 16 residues. This CDR3 is CASSIAGTGMTDTQYF. Written as DNA, the CDR3 is TGTGCCAGTAGTATAGCGGGGACGGGAATGACAGATACGCAGTATTTT.

The chain links TRBV5-1 to TRBJ2-2; 8 nucleotides match TRBD1. CDR1 and CDR2 from the germline V gene are SGHRS and YFSETQ. V lost 4 bases and J lost 2; bases outside the gene matches: 7. This CDR3 contains 16 residues. CDR3: CASSQGQGINTGELFF. The DNA of the CDR3 is TGCGCCAGCAGCCAAGGACAGGGAATAAACACCGGGGAGCTGTTTTTT.

This clone was seen only a few times. The chain uses TRBV30 and TRBJ2-1; 11 nucleotides align to TRBD1. Trimming cost V 2 bases and J 5 bases; bases outside gene matches: 5. This CDR3 comprises 15 residues. Germline V CDR1 and CDR2: GTSNPN, SVGIG (reference sequence). The CDR3 DNA is TGTGCCTGGAGTACACGGGACAGGGGGGACAATGAGCAGTTCTTC. Translation gives CAWSTRDRGDNEQFF.

This clone was observed a handful of times. This chain links TRBV5-1 with TRBJ2-5; TRBD1 aligns across 7 bases. CDR1 SGHRS and CDR2 YFSETQ come from the germline V gene. The V segment lost 5 bases and the J segment 1 base; nucleotides outside the gene matches: 5. The CDR3 length is 14 residues. DNA for the CDR3: TGCGCCAGCAGTTACGACAGGGTCCAAGAGACCCAGTACTTC. Translation gives CASSYDRVQETQYF.

The J gene is TRBJ2-1, the V gene TRBV18; 10 nucleotides align to TRBD2. Looked up from germline, CDR1 is KGHSH and CDR2 is LQKENI. The CDR3 loop spans 16 amino acids. Germline trimming cut 3 bases from V and 9 bases from J; bases unmatched to any gene: 11. Here the CDR3 DNA reads TGTGCCAGCTCACCTTCGCTAGCGGGGGATTTTACTGAGCAGTTCTTC. As protein: CASSPSLAGDFTEQFF.

This clone turned up a few times. The rearrangement joins TRBV19 to TRBJ2-7; 7 bases align to TRBD1. This CDR3 spans 14 amino acids. In germline, CDR1 is LNHDA, CDR2 SQIVND (reference sequence). After removal of 2 bases from V and 0 bases from J, the junction contained 1 base not matched to a gene. As DNA, the CDR3 is TGTGCCAGTAGTATAAGACAGGGCTCCTACGAGCAGTACTTC. Translating it yields CASSIRQGSYEQYF.

V gene TRBV7-2 combines with J gene TRBJ2-1; tentative D call: TRBD1 (6 bases). V shed 5 bases and J shed 5 bases, with 16 bases lying between them. CDR1 and CDR2 from the germline V gene are SGHTA and FQGNSA. The CDR3 has 15 amino acids. CDR3 sequence (DNA): TGTGCCAGCAGCCCCTGGGGGCGCATCAACAATGAGCAGTTCTTC. This gives the protein CASSPWGRINNEQFF. The whole variable domain, remainder taken from reference TRBV7-2 and TRBJ2-1, is GAGVSQSPSNKVTEKGKDVELRCDPISGHTALYWYRQSLGQGLEFLIYFQGNSAPDKSGLPSDRFSAERTGGSVSTLTIQRTQQEDSAVYLCASSPWGRINNEQFFGPGTRLTVL.

This clone has only a few counts. The chain carries TRBV7-2 and TRBJ2-5; D is possibly TRBD2 (5 bases). The J call may be faulty, since TRBJ2-7 better matches the DNA end. CDR1 is SGHTA and CDR2 is FQGNSA in the germline V gene. The CDR3 extends over 13 amino acids. The CDR3 DNA reads as TGTGCCAGCAGCCCAAGCGGTTCCTACGAGCAGTACTTC. As protein: CASSPSGSYEQYF.

The chain joins TRBV2 to TRBJ1-1; a possible D gene is TRBD1 (5 bases). Trimming took 7 bases from V and 1 from J, leaving 10 bases between them. CDR1 SNHLY and CDR2 FYNNEI come from the germline V gene. CDR3 length: 13 amino acids. For the CDR3, the DNA is TGTGCCAGCAAGGGAGACAGGAACACTGAAGCTTTCTTT. Translation: CASKGDRNTEAFF.

The chain carries TRBV9 and TRBJ2-1, with D hard to call. The CDR3 runs 13 residues. The V gene's germline CDR1 is SGDLS and CDR2 YYNGEE. Trimming took off 3 bases at V and 10 bases at J, with 14 bases between the two ends. Here the CDR3 DNA reads TGTGCCAGCAGCGAGCGCTTGGCCGCCGAGCAGTTCTTC. Amino acids: CASSERLAAEQFF.

In its sample, this clone was seen a few times. The chain carries TRBV18 and TRBJ2-5; 9 bases line up with TRBD2. The CDR3 spans 14 residues. The germline CDR1 and CDR2 sequences are KGHSH and LQKENI. J lost 10 bases, V lost 3 bases, and 9 bases had no gene match. CDR3 region: CASSPPSGALDQYF. CDR3 coding DNA: TGTGCCAGCTCACCCCCTAGCGGGGCCTTGGACCAGTACTTC.

This clone was observed a few times. The rearrangement links TRBV29-1 to TRBJ1-2; possibly TRBD1 for D (5 bases). Deletions cut 7 bases from V and 2 bases from J, with 8 bases between. The CDR3 is 11 amino acids. Per the germline V gene, CDR1 is SQVTM and CDR2 is ANQGSEA. CDR3 protein: CSARVNYGYTF. CDR3 bases: TGCAGCGCCAGGGTCAACTATGGCTACACCTTC.

The V and J genes are TRBV6-6 and TRBJ2-7, with D unclear. V was shortened by 0 bases and J by 6 bases, with 6 bases between the two germline ends. CDR1 MNHNY and CDR2 SVGAGI come from the germline V gene (reference sequence). The CDR3 covers 12 residues. The CDR3 sequence: CASSYSPGEQYF. In nucleotides, the CDR3 is TGTGCCAGCAGTTACTCTCCCGGCGAGCAGTACTTC.

The chain combines TRBV7-9 with TRBJ1-1; possible D gene TRBD1, 6 bases. Germline V lookup: CDR1 SEHNR, CDR2 FQNEAQ (reference sequence). V gave up 8 bases and J gave up 4 bases, with 11 bases separating them. CDR3 length: 12 residues. CDR3 in DNA: TGTGCCAGCCAAGGGGGGAGCACTGAAGCTTTCTTT. Its translation is CASQGGSTEAFF. Variable domain in full (rest from reference TRBV7-9 and TRBJ1-1): DTGVSQNPRHKITKRGQNVTFRCDPISEHNRLYWYRQTLGQGPEFLTYFQNEAQLEKSRLLSDRFSAERPKGSFSTLEIQRTEQGDSAMYLCASQGGSTEAFFGQGTRLTVV.

The chain combines TRBV28 with TRBJ2-7, with TRBD1 matching over 8 bases. The CDR3 is 15 residues long. Germline-derived CDR1 and CDR2 are MDHEN and SYDVKM. With 4 bases clipped from V and 0 bases from J, the junction kept 5 bases outside the gene matches. This CDR3 is CASSSGQGPSYEQYF. The CDR3 bases are TGTGCCAGCAGTTCCGGACAGGGCCCCTCCTACGAGCAGTACTTC. The entire variable domain, with the rest obtained from reference TRBV28 and TRBJ2-7, is as follows: DVKVTQSSRYLVKRTGEKVFLECVQDMDHENMFWYRQDPGLGLRLIYFSYDVKMKEKGDIPEGYSVSREKKERFSLILESASTNQTSMYLCASSSGQGPSYEQYFGPGTRLTVT.

This clone was recorded many times. CDR3 protein: CASSRGQGSQETQYF. CDR3 nucleotide sequence: TGTGCCAGCAGCCGCGGACAGGGCTCCCAAGAGACCCAGTACTTC. The chain has TRBV7-9 and TRBJ2-5, with TRBD1 matching 8 bases. The germline CDR1 and CDR2 sequences are SEHNR and FQNEAQ (reference sequence). The length of the CDR3 is 15 residues. The V gene end was trimmed by 5 bases and the J gene end by 1 base; junction bases not matched to a gene: 6.

CDR3 in amino acids: CSVVAGTGRETGELFF. Written as DNA, the CDR3 is TGCAGCGTCGTTGCCGGGACGGGTCGAGAAACCGGGGAGCTGTTTTTT. V usage is TRBV29-1 and J usage is TRBJ2-2; TRBD1 or TRBD2 may be the D gene (5 bases each). V was shortened by 6 bases and J by 5 bases, with 22 bases between the two germline ends. Germline V gene data show CDR1 as SQVTM and CDR2 as ANQGSEA. The CDR3 is 16 residues long.

This clone came up a few times. The chain carries TRBV2 and TRBJ1-2; D is unclear. The V gene's germline CDR1 is SNHLY and CDR2 FYNNEI. V was clipped by 7 bases and J by 4 bases, with 10 bases between them. The CDR3 has 12 residues. The CDR3 nucleotides read TGTGCCAGCATGGCCCCCCCCTATGGCTACACCTTC. This gives the protein CASMAPPYGYTF.

The V gene is TRBV10-3, the J gene TRBJ2-7; 7 bases map to TRBD1. Germline CDR1 and CDR2: ENHRY and SYGVKD. The CDR3 has 14 amino acids. After removal of 6 bases from V and 2 bases from J, the junction contained 7 bases not matched to a gene. In DNA form, the CDR3 reads TGTGCCATCAGGGAGACAGGGCGAACCTACGAGCAGTACTTC. Translation gives CAIRETGRTYEQYF.

This chain uses TRBV28 with TRBJ2-5, with TRBD1 matching 11 bases. This CDR3 has 16 amino acids. Germline V gene lookup returns CDR1 MDHEN and CDR2 SYDVKM. After removal of 4 bases from V and 4 bases from J, the junction contained 8 bases not matched to a gene. The CDR3 DNA reads as TGTGCCAGCAGTTCCAGGACAGGGGGCTGGGGAGAGACCCAGTACTTC. It encodes CASSSRTGGWGETQYF.

The chain couples TRBV4-3 to TRBJ2-5, with 9 bases lining up with TRBD2. V was clipped by 4 bases and J by 4 bases; unmatched bases: 13. This CDR3 is built from 17 residues. The germline V gene has CDR1 LGHNA and CDR2 YSLEER. The CDR3 here is CASSPSGGAGGRETQYF. The CDR3 region has the DNA TGCGCCAGCAGCCCCTCGGGGGGAGCGGGGGGTCGAGAGACCCAGTACTTC.

The rearrangement uses TRBV7-8 and TRBJ2-4; D is possibly TRBD1 or TRBD2 (5 bases each). This CDR3 spans 13 amino acids. V was clipped by 1 base and J by 6 bases, with 7 bases between them. Germline loops: CDR1 SGHVS, CDR2 FQNEAQ. CDR3 sequence reads: CASSLDGGNIQYF. The CDR3 DNA follows: TGTGCCAGCAGCTTAGATGGGGGAAACATTCAGTACTTC.

The genes are TRBV5-1 and TRBJ2-7; possible D gene TRBD2, 5 bases. In germline, CDR1 is SGHRS, CDR2 YFSETQ. Trimming took off 5 bases at V and 0 bases at J, with 15 bases between the two ends. This CDR3 contains 15 residues. The CDR3 sequence: CASRRTPTDSYEQYF. For the CDR3, the DNA is TGCGCCAGCAGACGGACTCCGACTGACTCCTACGAGCAGTACTTC.

The chain recombines TRBV7-2 with TRBJ2-3; D call uncertain. CDR1 is SGHTA and CDR2 is FQGNSA in the germline V gene. This CDR3 has 12 residues. The V and J ends lost 5 bases and 4 bases respectively, with 7 bases between them. CDR3 amino acids: CASSQQADTQYF. In nucleotides, the CDR3 is TGTGCCAGCAGCCAACAAGCAGATACGCAGTATTTT.

The chain links TRBV12-5 to TRBJ2-2; 9 bases are shared with TRBD1. The V gene's germline CDR1 is LGHNT and CDR2 FRNRAP. V lost 2 bases, J lost 7 bases, and 14 bases stayed unmatched. This CDR3 region has 18 residues. Here the CDR3 reads CASGLTLRGQGRNGELFF. CDR3 DNA: TGTGCTAGTGGTTTGACGCTCCGGGGACAGGGCCGAAACGGGGAGCTGTTTTTT.

In its sample, this clone was seen a few times. J is TRBJ2-7 and V is TRBV30; TRBD2 matches 9 bases. With 0 bases clipped from V and 3 bases from J, the junction kept 0 bases outside the gene matches. Germline values: CDR1 GTSNPN, CDR2 SVGIG (reference sequence). CDR3 length equals 13 residues. The CDR3 DNA sequence: TGTGCCTGGAGTGTGCGGGGGGGCTACGAGCAGTACTTC. Translated, it gives CAWSVRGGYEQYF.

The genes are TRBV5-1 and TRBJ2-2, with D hard to call. CDR3 length equals 16 residues. Between the trimmed V and J ends, which lost 0 bases and 3 bases, there was a span of 12 bases. Germline CDR1 reads SGHRS; CDR2 reads YFSETQ. DNA for the CDR3: TGCGCCAGCAGCTTGGTTCCGGGCACGGACACCGGGGAGCTGTTTTTT. It yields the protein CASSLVPGTDTGELFF. Filled out from reference TRBV5-1 and TRBJ2-2, the complete variable domain reads KAGVTQTPRYLIKTRGQQVTLSCSPISGHRSVSWYQQTPGQGLQFLFEYFSETQRNKGNFPGRFSGRQFSNSRSEMNVSTLELGDSALYLCASSLVPGTDTGELFFGEGSRLTVL.